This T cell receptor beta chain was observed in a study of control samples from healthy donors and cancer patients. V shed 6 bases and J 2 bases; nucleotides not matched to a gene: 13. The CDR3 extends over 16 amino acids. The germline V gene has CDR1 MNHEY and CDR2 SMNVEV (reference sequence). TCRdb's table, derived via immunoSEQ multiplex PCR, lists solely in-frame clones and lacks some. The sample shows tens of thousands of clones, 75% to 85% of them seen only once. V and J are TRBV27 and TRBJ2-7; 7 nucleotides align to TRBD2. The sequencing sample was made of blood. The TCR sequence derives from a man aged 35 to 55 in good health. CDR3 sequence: CASRPRGRVQPYEQYF. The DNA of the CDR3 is TGTGCCAGCAGACCACGAGGGAGGGTTCAACCCTACGAGCAGTACTTC.